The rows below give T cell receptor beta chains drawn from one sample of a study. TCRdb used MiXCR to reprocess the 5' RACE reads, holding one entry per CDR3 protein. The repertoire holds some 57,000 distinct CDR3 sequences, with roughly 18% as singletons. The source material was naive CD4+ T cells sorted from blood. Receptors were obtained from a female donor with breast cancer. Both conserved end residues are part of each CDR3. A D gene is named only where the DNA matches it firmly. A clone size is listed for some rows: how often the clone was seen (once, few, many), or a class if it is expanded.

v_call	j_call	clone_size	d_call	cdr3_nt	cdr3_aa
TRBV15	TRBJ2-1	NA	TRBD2	TGTGCCTCCAGCAGACCCCGGACTAGCGGGAGGGTAAACAATGAGCAGTTCTTC	CASSRPRTSGRVNNEQFF
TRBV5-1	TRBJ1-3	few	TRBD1	TGCGCCAGCAGCAAAGAGGACAGGAGCTCTGGAAACACCATATATTTT	CASSKEDRSSGNTIYF
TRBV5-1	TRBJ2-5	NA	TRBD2	TGCGCCAGCAGCTTCCCCCCGGGACTAGCCCTAGAGACCCAGTACTTC	CASSFPPGLALETQYF
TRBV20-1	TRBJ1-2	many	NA	TGCAGTGCGGTCGAGGGAAACTATGGCTACACCTTC	CSAVEGNYGYTF
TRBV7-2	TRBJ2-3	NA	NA	TGTGCCAGCAGCCGGGACTATACGCAGTATTTT	CASSRDYTQYF
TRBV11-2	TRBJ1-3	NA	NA	TGTGCCAGCAGCTTAAGGGGGGCCAGCTCTGGAAACACCATATATTTT	CASSLRGASSGNTIYF
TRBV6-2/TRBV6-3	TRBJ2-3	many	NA	TGTGCCAGCAGTCTCCAGTTAAACACAGATACGCAGTATTTT	CASSLQLNTDTQYF
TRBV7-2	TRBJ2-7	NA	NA	TGTGCCAGCAGAAAACGTGAGGGGGAGCAGTACTTC	CASRKREGEQYF
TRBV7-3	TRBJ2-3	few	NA	TGTGCCAGCAGCTTAGGATCCTCGCGGGACACAGATACGCAGTATTTT	CASSLGSSRDTDTQYF
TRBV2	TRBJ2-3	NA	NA	TGTGCCAGCAGTGAATCGGGGGTCGGAGCAGATACGCAGTATTTT	CASSESGVGADTQYF
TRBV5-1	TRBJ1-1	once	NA	TGCGCCAGCAGCTTGGAGAGGCGGGAAGAAGCTTTATTT	CASSLERREEALF
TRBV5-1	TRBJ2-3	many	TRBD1	TGCGCCAGCAGCATATCGACAGGGGCGGACACAGATACGCAGTATTTT	CASSISTGADTDTQYF
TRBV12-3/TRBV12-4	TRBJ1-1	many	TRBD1	TGTGCCAGCAGTTACACAGGGGGCAGGACTGAAGCTTTCTTT	CASSYTGGRTEAFF
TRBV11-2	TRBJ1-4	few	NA	TGTGCCAGCAGCCGTGGACGGCTTAATGAAAAACTGTTTTTT	CASSRGRLNEKLFF
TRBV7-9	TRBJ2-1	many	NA	TGTGCCAGCAGCCCGCCGCGTGGGCAGTTCTTC	CASSPPRGQFF
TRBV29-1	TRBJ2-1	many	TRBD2	TGCAGCGTGGTAGGTCTAGCGGGAGTGGCTGAGCAGTTCTTC	CSVVGLAGVAEQFF
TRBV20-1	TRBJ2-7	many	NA	TGCAGTGCTATTCGTGGCATTTCCTACGAGCAGTACTTC	CSAIRGISYEQYF
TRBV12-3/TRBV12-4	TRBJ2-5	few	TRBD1	TGTGCCAGCAGGGGACAGGGCGGGGAGACCCAGTACTTC	CASRGQGGETQYF
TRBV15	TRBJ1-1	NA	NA	TGTGCCACCAGCCTCCGGGTGACCCCTGAAGCTTTCTTT	CATSLRVTPEAFF
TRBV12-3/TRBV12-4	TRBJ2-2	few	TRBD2	TGTGCCAGCAGTTCAGGGGCTAGCGGGGTCTACAGGAAGCTGTTTTTT	CASSSGASGVYRKLFF
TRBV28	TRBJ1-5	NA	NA	TGTGCCAGCAGATACTCGAGCAATAGCAATCAGCCCCAGCATTTT	CASRYSSNSNQPQHF
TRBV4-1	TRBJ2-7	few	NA	TGCGCCAGCAGCCAAGCCCCCGATGACCCCTACGAGCAGTACTTC	CASSQAPDDPYEQYF
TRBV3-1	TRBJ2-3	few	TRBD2	TGTGCCAGCAGCCGTGATAGCGGGAGGACAGATACGCAGTATTTT	CASSRDSGRTDTQYF
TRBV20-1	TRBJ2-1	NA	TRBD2	TGCAGTGCTAGAGATCCCAGCGGGAGGGGAAGAAATGAGCAGTTCTTC	CSARDPSGRGRNEQFF
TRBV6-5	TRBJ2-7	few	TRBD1	TGTGCCAGCCAGGACAGGTACACCTACGAGCAGTACTTC	CASQDRYTYEQYF
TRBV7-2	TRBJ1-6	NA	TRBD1	TGTGCCAGCAGCCCCCACACAGGGGGCAACGGTTCACCCCTCCACTTT	CASSPHTGGNGSPLHF
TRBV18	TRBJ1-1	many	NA	TGTGCCAGCTCTGAGGGGGGGCTGGGCACTGAAGCTTTCTTT	CASSEGGLGTEAFF
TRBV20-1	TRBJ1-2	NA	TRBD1	TGCAGTGCTACGGGACAGGGGAACTATGGCTACACCTTC	CSATGQGNYGYTF
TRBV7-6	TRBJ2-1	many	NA	TGTGCCAGCAGCCCGGCCCGGGGCCCTAATGAGCAGTTCTTC	CASSPARGPNEQFF
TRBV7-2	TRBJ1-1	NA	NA	TGTGACAGCAGCTTGCAGACGAACACTGAAGCTTTCTTT	CDSSLQTNTEAFF
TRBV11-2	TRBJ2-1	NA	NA	TGTGCCAGCAGCCGATCCGGGACGCGTTACGATGAGCAGTTCTTC	CASSRSGTRYDEQFF
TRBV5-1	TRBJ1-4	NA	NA	TGCGCCAGCAGCTTGGCTGCCAGATCTAATGAAAAACTGTTTTTT	CASSLAARSNEKLFF
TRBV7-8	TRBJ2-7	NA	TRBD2	TGTGCCAGCAGCCCACGGCGGCTAGCGGCGTACGAGCAGTACTTC	CASSPRRLAAYEQYF
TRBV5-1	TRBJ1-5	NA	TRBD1	TGCGCCAGCAGCCCCGGGACAGGGGGCACGAATCAGCCCCAGCATTTT	CASSPGTGGTNQPQHF
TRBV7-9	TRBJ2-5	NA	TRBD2	TGTGCCAGCAGGGGTCGTCAGCGGGGTCAAGAGACCCAGTACTTC	CASRGRQRGQETQYF
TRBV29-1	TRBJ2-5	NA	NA	TGCAGCGTTGAGGTGTGGAAGGGGAACCAAGAGACCCAGTACTTC	CSVEVWKGNQETQYF
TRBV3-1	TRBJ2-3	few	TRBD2	TGTGCCAGCAGCCCGGGACTAGCGGGAGTAGATACGCAGTATTTT	CASSPGLAGVDTQYF
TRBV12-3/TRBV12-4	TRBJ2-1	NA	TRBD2	TGTGCCAGCAGTTTCCGAGCGGGAAGGTGGAATGAGCAGTTCTTC	CASSFRAGRWNEQFF
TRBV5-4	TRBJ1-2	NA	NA	TGTGCCAGCAGCTTGCCTCTCTCCGGCTACACCTTC	CASSLPLSGYTF
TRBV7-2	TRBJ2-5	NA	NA	TGTGCCAGCAGCTTATCGGTGGGGGTAATTAGGGAGACCCAGTACTTC	CASSLSVGVIRETQYF
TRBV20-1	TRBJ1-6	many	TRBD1	TGCAGTGCTCCGGGACAGGGGATTTATTCACCCCTCCACTTT	CSAPGQGIYSPLHF
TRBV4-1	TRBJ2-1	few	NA	TGCGCCAGCAGCCTCGGGACGCAGGACTACAATGAGCAGTTCTTC	CASSLGTQDYNEQFF
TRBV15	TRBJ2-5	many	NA	TGTGCCACCAGCAGAGATGTGGGGGCCCAGTACTTC	CATSRDVGAQYF
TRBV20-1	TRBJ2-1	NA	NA	TGCAGTGCTAACCGGAACTATGAGCAGTTCTTC	CSANRNYEQFF
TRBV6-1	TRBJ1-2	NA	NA	TGTGCCAGCAGTGAAGTCTTCTGGACAGCATATGGCTACACCTTC	CASSEVFWTAYGYTF
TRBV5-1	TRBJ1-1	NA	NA	TGCGCCAGCAGCTTGCCGAAGGCGAACACTGAAGCTTTCTTT	CASSLPKANTEAFF
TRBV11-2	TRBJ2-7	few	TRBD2	TGTGCCAGCAGCTTAGGAGGTAGCGGGAGCCTCAACGAGCAGTACTTC	CASSLGGSGSLNEQYF
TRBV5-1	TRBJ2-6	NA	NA	TGCGCCAGCAGCTCCGAGCCTTCTGGGGCCAACGTCCTGACTTTC	CASSSEPSGANVLTF
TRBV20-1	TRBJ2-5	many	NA	TGCAGTGCTCAGGACCAAGAGACCCAGTACTTC	CSAQDQETQYF
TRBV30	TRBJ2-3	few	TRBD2	TGTGCCAGTGGTATGGGAGGGGCAGATACGCAGTATTTT	CASGMGGADTQYF